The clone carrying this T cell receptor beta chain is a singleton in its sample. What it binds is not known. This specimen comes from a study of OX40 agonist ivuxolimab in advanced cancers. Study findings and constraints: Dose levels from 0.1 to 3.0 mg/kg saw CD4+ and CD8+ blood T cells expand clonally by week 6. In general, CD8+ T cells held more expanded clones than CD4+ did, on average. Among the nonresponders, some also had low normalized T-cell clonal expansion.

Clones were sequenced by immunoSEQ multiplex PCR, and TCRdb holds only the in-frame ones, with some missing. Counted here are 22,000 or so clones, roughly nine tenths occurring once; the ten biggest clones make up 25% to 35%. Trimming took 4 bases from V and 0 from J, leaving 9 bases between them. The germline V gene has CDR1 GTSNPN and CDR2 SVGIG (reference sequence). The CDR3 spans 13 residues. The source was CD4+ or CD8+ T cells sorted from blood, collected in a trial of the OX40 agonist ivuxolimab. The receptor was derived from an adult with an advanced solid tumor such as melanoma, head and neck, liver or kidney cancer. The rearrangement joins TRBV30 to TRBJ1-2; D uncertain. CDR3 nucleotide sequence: TGTGCCTGGACGGCAGCCCCTAACTATGGCTACACCTTC. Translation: CAWTAAPNYGYTF.